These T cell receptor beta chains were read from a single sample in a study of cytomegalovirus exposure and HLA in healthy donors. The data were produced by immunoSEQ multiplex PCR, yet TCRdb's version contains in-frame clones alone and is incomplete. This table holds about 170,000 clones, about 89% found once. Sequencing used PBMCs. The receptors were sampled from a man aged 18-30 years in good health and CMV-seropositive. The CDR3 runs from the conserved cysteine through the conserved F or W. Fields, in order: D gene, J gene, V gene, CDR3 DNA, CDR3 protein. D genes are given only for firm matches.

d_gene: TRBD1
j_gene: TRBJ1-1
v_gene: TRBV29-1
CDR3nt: TGCAGCGCCATGGGACAGGGGGCAGGAACGGAAGCTTTCTTT
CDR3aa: CSAMGQGAGTEAFF

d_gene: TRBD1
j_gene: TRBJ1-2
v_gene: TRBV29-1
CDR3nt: TGCAGCGTTGGAAGGGGGCTTAGGGGGGATGGCTACACCTTC
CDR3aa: CSVGRGLRGDGYTF

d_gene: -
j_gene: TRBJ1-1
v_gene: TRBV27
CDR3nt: TGTGCCAGCAGTTTAGAGCGGGACACTGAAGCTTTCTTT
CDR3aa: CASSLERDTEAFF

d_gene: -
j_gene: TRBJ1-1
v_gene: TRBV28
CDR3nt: TGTGCCAGCAGTTTATCGGCAGGGGAAGCTTTCTTT
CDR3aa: CASSLSAGEAFF

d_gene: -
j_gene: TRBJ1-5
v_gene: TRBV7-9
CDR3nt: TGTGCCAGCAGCTTAGCCGTACAGCCCCAGCATTTT
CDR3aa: CASSLAVQPQHF

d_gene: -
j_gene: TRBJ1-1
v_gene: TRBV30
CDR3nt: TGTGCCTGGAGTGTCCCCTCGTTGAACACTGAAGCTTTCTTT
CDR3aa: CAWSVPSLNTEAFF

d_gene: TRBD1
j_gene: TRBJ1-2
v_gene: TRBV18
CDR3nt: TGTGCCAGCTCACCACTGACAGGGGCGCGTGGCTACACCTTC
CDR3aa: CASSPLTGARGYTF

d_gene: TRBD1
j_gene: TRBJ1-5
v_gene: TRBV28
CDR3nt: TGTGCCAGCAGTTTCCCCAACAGGGGGTCTCAGCCCCAGCATTTT
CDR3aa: CASSFPNRGSQPQHF

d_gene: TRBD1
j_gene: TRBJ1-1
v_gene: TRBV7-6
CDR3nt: TGTGCCAGCAGCTTAGGGGGGACAGTGAACACTGAAGCTTTCTTT
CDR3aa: CASSLGGTVNTEAFF

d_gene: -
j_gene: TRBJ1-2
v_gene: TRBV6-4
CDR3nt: TGTGCCAGCAGTCGCGACAGAAATTATGGCTACACCTTC
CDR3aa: CASSRDRNYGYTF